These T cell receptor beta chains were read from a single sample in a study of shared clonotypes between healthy human individuals. Only in-frame clones appear in the TCRdb table, and some are missing; sequencing was by immunoSEQ multiplex PCR. The sample consists of fewer than 2.5 million clones, approximately 93% of them appearing once. The sequencing sample was made of naive CD4+ T cells from PBMCs. The origin of the receptors is a man in his late teens or twenties in good health. Some clones in this sample may be carry-over from other donors' samples. The CDR3 runs from the conserved cysteine through the conserved F or W. The D gene is left open where the match is weak. Where a row states a size, it is once, few, many or the class of an expanded clone; other rows omit it.

clone_size | j_call | d_call | v_call | cdr3_aa | cdr3_nt
NA | TRBJ2-7 | TRBD1 | TRBV29-1 | CSVVATGEVSYEQYF | TGCAGCGTTGTAGCGACAGGGGAAGTCTCCTACGAGCAGTACTTC
NA | TRBJ2-3 | NA | TRBV7-2 | CASSLEAGFTDTQYF | TGTGCCAGCAGCTTAGAGGCGGGGTTCACAGATACGCAGTATTTT
NA | TRBJ2-3 | TRBD2 | TRBV2 | CASSEERLAGGSYF | TGTGCCAGCAGTGAAGAGCGACTAGCGGGAGGTTCGTATTTT
once | TRBJ2-3 | TRBD1 | TRBV28 | CASSLPEGASTDTQYF | TGTGCCAGCAGTTTACCCGAGGGGGCTAGCACAGATACGCAGTATTTT
NA | TRBJ2-5 | TRBD2 | TRBV4-1 | CASSPTSGRAGREETQYF | TGCGCCAGCAGCCCTACTAGCGGGAGGGCCGGTAGAGAGGAGACCCAGTACTTC
NA | TRBJ2-5 | NA | TRBV7-9 | CASQISPPGQETQYF | TGTGCCAGCCAAATCTCCCCCCCGGGTCAAGAGACCCAGTACTTC
NA | TRBJ1-2 | NA | TRBV27 | CASSPRGIYGYTF | TGTGCCAGCAGTCCGAGGGGGATCTATGGCTACACCTTC
NA | TRBJ2-3 | TRBD2 | TRBV5-6 | CASSSGTTYRTDTQYF | TGTGCCAGCAGCTCCGGGACTACCTATCGAACAGATACGCAGTATTTT
few | TRBJ2-2 | NA | TRBV7-7 | CASSQALGELFF | TGTGCCAGCAGCCAAGCTCTCGGGGAGCTGTTTTTT
NA | TRBJ1-1 | NA | TRBV2 | CASKSQKNTEAFF | TGTGCCAGCAAAAGCCAAAAGAACACTGAAGCTTTCTTT
NA | TRBJ1-1 | NA | TRBV29-1 | CSVGQSRNTEAFF | TGCAGCGTTGGACAGTCTAGGAACACTGAAGCTTTCTTT
NA | TRBJ2-1 | NA | TRBV9 | CASSKTYNEQFF | TGTGCCAGCAGCAAAACTTACAATGAGCAGTTCTTC
NA | TRBJ2-5 | NA | TRBV7-2 | CASSLSFETQYF | TGTGCCAGCAGCCTCTCATTTGAGACCCAGTACTTC
NA | TRBJ2-7 | TRBD1 | TRBV6-6 | CASSLQGAQGYF | TGTGCCAGCAGTCTACAGGGGGCGCAGGGGTACTTC
NA | TRBJ2-5 | TRBD2 | TRBV11-2 | CASSLDLAGGLETQYF | TGTGCCAGCAGCTTAGACCTAGCGGGAGGCCTAGAGACCCAGTACTTC
NA | TRBJ2-7 | NA | TRBV7-9 | CASSLGLDREVQYF | TGTGCCAGCAGCTTAGGACTCGACCGAGAAGTGCAGTACTTC
NA | TRBJ2-5 | TRBD2 | TRBV5-1 | CASSWETSYQETQYF | TGCGCCAGCAGCTGGGAGACTAGCTACCAAGAGACCCAGTACTTC
NA | TRBJ1-6 | NA | TRBV4-1 | CASSQEGSSYNSPLHF | TGCGCCAGCAGCCAAGAGGGGAGCTCCTATAATTCACCCCTCCACTTT
few | TRBJ1-1 | TRBD1 | TRBV12-5 | CASGRDRGTEAFF | TGTGCTAGTGGAAGGGACAGGGGGACTGAAGCTTTCTTT
NA | TRBJ2-1 | NA | TRBV5-1 | CASSLAVDPYNEQFF | TGCGCCAGCAGCTTGGCAGTAGACCCATACAATGAGCAGTTCTTC
NA | TRBJ2-2 | TRBD1 | TRBV2 | CASNPSPGTAPGELFF | TGTGCCAGCAATCCCTCCCCGGGGACAGCCCCCGGGGAGCTGTTTTTT
NA | TRBJ1-1 | NA | TRBV10-3 | CAISDLSRGDTEAFF | TGTGCCATCAGTGATTTAAGCAGGGGCGACACTGAAGCTTTCTTT
NA | TRBJ2-6 | NA | TRBV14 | CASSQVWAGANVLTF | TGTGCCAGCAGCCAAGTTTGGGCTGGGGCCAACGTCCTGACTTTC
NA | TRBJ1-1 | NA | TRBV6-1 | CASTLGLTGTEAFF | TGTGCCAGCACGTTGGGGCTGACCGGGACTGAAGCTTTCTTT
NA | TRBJ2-3 | NA | TRBV29-1 | CSVEAVRSTDTQYF | TGCAGCGTTGAAGCTGTCAGAAGCACAGATACGCAGTATTTT
NA | TRBJ2-1 | NA | TRBV18 | CASSPSSLVSSEQFF | TGTGCCAGCTCACCAAGTAGCTTAGTAAGCAGTGAGCAGTTCTTC
NA | TRBJ1-2 | NA | TRBV6-1 | CASRKENYGYTF | TGTGCCAGCAGAAAGGAGAACTATGGCTACACCTTC
once | TRBJ2-1 | TRBD2 | TRBV5-4 | CASSPATSGRNEQFF | TGTGCCAGCAGCCCGGCGACTAGCGGGAGGAATGAGCAGTTCTTC
NA | TRBJ2-5 | TRBD1 | TRBV18 | CASSPRDRDIWETQYF | TGTGCCAGCTCACCCCGGGACAGGGACATTTGGGAGACCCAGTACTTC
NA | TRBJ2-5 | TRBD1 | TRBV2 | CASSRDSQETQYF | TGTGCCAGCAGTCGGGACAGTCAAGAGACCCAGTACTTC